One T cell receptor beta chain is described in this entry. The junction differs from germline at one of its ends, possibly a read error. These data come from a study of blood T cell repertoires in COVID-19. Original analysis: Reference gene primers were amplified, and this amplification served to estimate nucleated cell counts. Some clones are missing from TCRdb's copy, which holds only in-frame ones; the method was immunoSEQ multiplex PCR. For V, J and clone size, that table is used; D and trimming come from the DNA. The profile shows 250,000 or so clones, roughly 88% of them singletons. CDR1 and CDR2 from the germline V gene are SGHRS and YFSETQ. This CDR3 region has 16 residues. Assignment of participants to cohorts was predicated upon participant-reported clinical history.

The clonotype was recovered from a woman aged 40 to 50 who had been exposed to COVID-19. The chain is built from TRBV5-1 and TRBJ1-1; 8 nucleotides line up with TRBD1. Source material: PBMCs or T cells enriched from blood (not recorded which). The CDR3 region has the DNA TGTGCCAGCAACCCGGGACAGGCTATGATGAACACTGAAGCTTTCTTT. Protein sequence: CASNPGQAMMNTEAFF.